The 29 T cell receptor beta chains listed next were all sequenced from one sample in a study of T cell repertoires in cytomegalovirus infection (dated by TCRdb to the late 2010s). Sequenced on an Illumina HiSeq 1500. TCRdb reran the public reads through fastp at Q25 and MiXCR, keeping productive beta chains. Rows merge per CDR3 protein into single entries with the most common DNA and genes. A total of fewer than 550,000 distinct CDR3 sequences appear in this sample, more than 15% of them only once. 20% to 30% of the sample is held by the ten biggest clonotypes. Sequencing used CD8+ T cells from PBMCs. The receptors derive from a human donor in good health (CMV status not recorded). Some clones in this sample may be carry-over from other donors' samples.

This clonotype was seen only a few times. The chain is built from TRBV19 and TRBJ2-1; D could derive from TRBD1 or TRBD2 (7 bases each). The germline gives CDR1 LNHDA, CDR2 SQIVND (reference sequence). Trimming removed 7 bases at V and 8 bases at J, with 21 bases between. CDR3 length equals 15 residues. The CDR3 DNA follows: TGTGCCAGTATAGCCTTCCAGGGGGGGCGAGATGAGCAGTTCTTC. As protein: CASIAFQGGRDEQFF. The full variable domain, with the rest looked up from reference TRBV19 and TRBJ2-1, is DGGITQSPKYLFRKEGQNVTLSCEQNLNHDAMYWYRQDPGQGLRLIYYSQIVNDFQKGDIAEGYSVSREKKESFPLTVTSAQKNPTAFYLCASIAFQGGRDEQFFGPGTRLTVL.

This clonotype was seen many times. The CDR3 nucleotides read TGTGCCAGTAGGGACAGAGCGGGCTACAATGAGCAGTTCTTC. Its translation: CASRDRAGYNEQFF. The chain couples TRBV19 to TRBJ2-1, with D perhaps being TRBD1 or TRBD2 (6 bases each). The CDR3 extends over 14 amino acids. In germline, CDR1 is LNHDA, CDR2 SQIVND (reference sequence). Trimming stripped 6 bases from V and 3 bases from J, with 12 bases between.

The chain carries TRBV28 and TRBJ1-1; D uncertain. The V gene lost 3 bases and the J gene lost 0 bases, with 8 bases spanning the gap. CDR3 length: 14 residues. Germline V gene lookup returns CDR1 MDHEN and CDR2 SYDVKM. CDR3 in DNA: TGTGCCAGCAGTTTCACACCCATGAACACTGAAGCTTTCTTT. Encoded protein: CASSFTPMNTEAFF.

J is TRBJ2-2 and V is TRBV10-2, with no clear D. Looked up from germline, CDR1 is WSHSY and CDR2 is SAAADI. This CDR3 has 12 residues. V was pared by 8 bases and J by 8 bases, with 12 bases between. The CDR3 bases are TGCGCCAGCGGCCCAGTTATGGGGGAGCTGTTTTTT. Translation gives CASGPVMGELFF.

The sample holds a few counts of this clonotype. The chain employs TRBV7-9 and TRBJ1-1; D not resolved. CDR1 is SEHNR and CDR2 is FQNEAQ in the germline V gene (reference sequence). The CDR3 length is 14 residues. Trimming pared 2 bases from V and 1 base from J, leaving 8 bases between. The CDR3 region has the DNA TGTGCCAGCAGCTTAATCGCTCGGAACACTGAAGCTTTCTTT. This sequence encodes CASSLIARNTEAFF.

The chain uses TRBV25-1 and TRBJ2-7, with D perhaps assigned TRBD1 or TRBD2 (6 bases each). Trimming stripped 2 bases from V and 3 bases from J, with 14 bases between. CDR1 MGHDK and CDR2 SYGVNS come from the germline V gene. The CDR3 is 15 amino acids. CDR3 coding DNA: TGTGCCAGCAGTGAACGGGGGCTTGGTGGCTACGAGCAGTACTTC. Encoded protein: CASSERGLGGYEQYF.

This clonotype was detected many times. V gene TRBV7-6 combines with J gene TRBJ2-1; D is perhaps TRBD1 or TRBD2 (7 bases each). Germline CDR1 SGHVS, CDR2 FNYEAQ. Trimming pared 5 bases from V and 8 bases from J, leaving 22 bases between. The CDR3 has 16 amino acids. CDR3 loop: CASSPGQVFRGDEQFF. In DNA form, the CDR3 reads TGTGCCAGCAGCCCCGGACAGGTATTTCGGGGGGATGAGCAGTTCTTC.

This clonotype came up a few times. Written as DNA, the CDR3 is TGTGCCAGCAGTGTAGGCAGGGCTAACACTGAAGCTTTCTTT. Amino acid sequence: CASSVGRANTEAFF. The V call is TRBV2, the J call TRBJ1-1; D perhaps matches TRBD1 (5 bases). This CDR3 spans 14 amino acids. Germline V CDR1 and CDR2: SNHLY, FYNNEI. V gave up 4 bases and J gave up 2 bases, with 11 bases separating them.

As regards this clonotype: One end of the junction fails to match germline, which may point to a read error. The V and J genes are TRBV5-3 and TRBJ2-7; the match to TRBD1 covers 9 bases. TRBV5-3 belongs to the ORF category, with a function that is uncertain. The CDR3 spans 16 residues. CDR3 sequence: CASSLYSGTGSYEQYF. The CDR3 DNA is TGTGCCAGCAGCTTGTATTCCGGGACAGGGAGCTACGAGCAGTACTTC.

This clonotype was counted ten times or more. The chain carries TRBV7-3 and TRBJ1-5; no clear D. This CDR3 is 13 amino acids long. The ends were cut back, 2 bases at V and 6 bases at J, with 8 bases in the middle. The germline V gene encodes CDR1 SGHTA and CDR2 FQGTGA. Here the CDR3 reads CASSLDGTQPQHF. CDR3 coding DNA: TGTGCCAGCAGCTTAGACGGAACTCAGCCCCAGCATTTT. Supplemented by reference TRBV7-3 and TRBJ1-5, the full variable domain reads GAGVSQTPSNKVTEKGKYVELRCDPISGHTALYWYRQSLGQGPEFLIYFQGTGAADDSGLPNDRFFAVRPEGSVSTLKIQRTERGDSAVYLCASSLDGTQPQHFGDGTRLSIL.

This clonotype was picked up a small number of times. The CDR3 spells CASRRVLSGNTIYF. In DNA form, the CDR3 reads TGTGCCAGCCGGCGGGTACTCTCTGGAAACACCATATATTTT. V is TRBV28 and J is TRBJ1-3; D ambiguous. The germline V and J ends were trimmed by 8 bases and 0 bases, with 11 bases remaining between them. Per the germline V gene, CDR1 is MDHEN and CDR2 is SYDVKM. This CDR3 region has 14 residues.

CDR3 protein: CAISVGGNYEQYF. DNA of the CDR3: TGTGCCATCAGTGTAGGAGGGAACTACGAGCAGTACTTC. The chain joins TRBV10-3 to TRBJ2-7; D possibly corresponds to TRBD2 (6 bases). Germline V CDR1 and CDR2: ENHRY, SYGVKD. This CDR3 is 13 amino acids long. Trimming left V 4 bases short and J 3 bases short, with 10 bases between.

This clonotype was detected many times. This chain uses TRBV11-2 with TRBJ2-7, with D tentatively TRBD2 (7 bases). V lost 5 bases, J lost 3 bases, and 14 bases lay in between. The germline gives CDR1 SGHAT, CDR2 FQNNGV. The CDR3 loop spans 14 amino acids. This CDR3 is CASSPRGGGYEQYF. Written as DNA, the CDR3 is TGTGCCAGCAGCCCCCGGGGAGGGGGCTACGAGCAGTACTTC. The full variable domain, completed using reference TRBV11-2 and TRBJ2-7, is EAGVAQSPRYKIIEKRQSVAFWCNPISGHATLYWYQQILGQGPKLLIQFQNNGVVDDSQLPKDRFSAERLKGVDSTLKIQPAKLEDSAVYLCASSPRGGGYEQYFGPGTRLTVT.

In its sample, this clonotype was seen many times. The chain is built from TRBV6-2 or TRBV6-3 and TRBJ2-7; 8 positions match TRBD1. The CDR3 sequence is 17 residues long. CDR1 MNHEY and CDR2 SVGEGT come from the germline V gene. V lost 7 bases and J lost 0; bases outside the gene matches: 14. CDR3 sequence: CASIDHRGQAASYEQYF. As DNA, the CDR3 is TGTGCCAGCATTGATCATAGGGGACAGGCGGCCTCCTACGAGCAGTACTTC.

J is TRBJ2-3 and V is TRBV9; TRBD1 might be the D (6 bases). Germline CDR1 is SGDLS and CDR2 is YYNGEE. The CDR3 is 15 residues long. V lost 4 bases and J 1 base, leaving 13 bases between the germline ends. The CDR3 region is CASSLSDSGTDTQYF. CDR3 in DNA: TGTGCCAGCAGCCTTTCGGACAGTGGCACAGATACGCAGTATTTT.

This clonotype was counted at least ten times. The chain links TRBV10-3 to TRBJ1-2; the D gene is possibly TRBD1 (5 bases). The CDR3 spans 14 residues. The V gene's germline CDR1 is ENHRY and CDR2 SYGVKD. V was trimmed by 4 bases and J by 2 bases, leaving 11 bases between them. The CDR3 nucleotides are TGTGCCATCAGTGGACGGGACGGGAACTATGGCTACACCTTC. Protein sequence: CAISGRDGNYGYTF.

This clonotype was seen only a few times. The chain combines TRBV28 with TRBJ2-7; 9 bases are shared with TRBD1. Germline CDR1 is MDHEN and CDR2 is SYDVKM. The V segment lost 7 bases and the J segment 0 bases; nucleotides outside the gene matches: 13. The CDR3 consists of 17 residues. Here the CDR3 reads CASTSRKDRGYSYEQYF. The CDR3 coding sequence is TGTGCCAGCACCTCCAGAAAGGACAGGGGATACTCCTACGAGCAGTACTTC.

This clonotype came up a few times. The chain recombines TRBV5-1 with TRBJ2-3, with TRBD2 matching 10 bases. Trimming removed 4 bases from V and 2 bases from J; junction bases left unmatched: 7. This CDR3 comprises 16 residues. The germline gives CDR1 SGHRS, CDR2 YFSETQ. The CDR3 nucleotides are TGCGCCAGCAGCGTTAAAGCGGGGGGGGTCACAGATACGCAGTATTTT. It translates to CASSVKAGGVTDTQYF.

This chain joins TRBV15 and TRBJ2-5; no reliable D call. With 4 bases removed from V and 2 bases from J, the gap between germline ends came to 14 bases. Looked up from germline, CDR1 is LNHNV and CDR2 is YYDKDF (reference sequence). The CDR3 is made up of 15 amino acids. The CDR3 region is CATSTSGSRQETQYF. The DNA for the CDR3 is TGTGCCACCAGCACCTCCGGAAGTCGACAAGAGACCCAGTACTTC.

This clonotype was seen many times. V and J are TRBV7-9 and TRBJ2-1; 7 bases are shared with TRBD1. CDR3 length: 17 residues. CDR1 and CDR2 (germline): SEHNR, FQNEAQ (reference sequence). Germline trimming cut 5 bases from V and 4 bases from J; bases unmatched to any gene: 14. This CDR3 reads CASSPEQGWGLYNEQFF. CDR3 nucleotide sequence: TGTGCCAGCAGCCCTGAACAGGGGTGGGGCTTATACAATGAGCAGTTCTTC. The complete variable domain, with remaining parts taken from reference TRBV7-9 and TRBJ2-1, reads DTGVSQNPRHKITKRGQNVTFRCDPISEHNRLYWYRQTLGQGPEFLTYFQNEAQLEKSRLLSDRFSAERPKGSFSTLEIQRTEQGDSAMYLCASSPEQGWGLYNEQFFGPGTRLTVL.

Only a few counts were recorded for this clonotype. The CDR3: CAWSPASGSEQFF. For the CDR3, the DNA is TGTGCCTGGAGCCCTGCATCGGGTAGTGAGCAGTTCTTC. The chain employs TRBV30 and TRBJ2-1; D gene unclear. Germline loops: CDR1 GTSNPN, CDR2 SVGIG (reference sequence). The germline V and J ends were trimmed by 3 bases and 9 bases, with 15 bases remaining between them. The CDR3 runs 13 residues.

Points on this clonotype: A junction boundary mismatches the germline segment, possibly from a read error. In DNA, the CDR3 is TGTGCCACCAGTGTTCGTAGCGCCTACGGGCAGTACTTC. Translating it yields CATSVRSAYGQYF. This chain joins TRBV24-1 and TRBJ2-7, with D possibly being TRBD2 (5 bases). Germline V gene sequence: CDR1 KGHDR, CDR2 SFDVKD. The CDR3 consists of 13 residues.

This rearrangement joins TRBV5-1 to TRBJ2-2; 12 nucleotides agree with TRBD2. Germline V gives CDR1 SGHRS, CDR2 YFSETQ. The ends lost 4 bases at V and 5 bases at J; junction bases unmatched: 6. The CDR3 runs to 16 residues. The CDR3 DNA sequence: TGCGCCAGCAGCGGAAGGACTAGCGGGATGACCGGGGAGCTGTTTTTT. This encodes CASSGRTSGMTGELFF.

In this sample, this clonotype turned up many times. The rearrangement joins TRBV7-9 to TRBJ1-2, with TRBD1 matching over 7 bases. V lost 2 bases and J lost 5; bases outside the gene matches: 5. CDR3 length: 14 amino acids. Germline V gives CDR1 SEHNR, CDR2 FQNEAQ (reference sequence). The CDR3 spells CASSLQGGVYGYTF. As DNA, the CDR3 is TGTGCCAGCAGCTTACAGGGGGGAGTATATGGCTACACCTTC.

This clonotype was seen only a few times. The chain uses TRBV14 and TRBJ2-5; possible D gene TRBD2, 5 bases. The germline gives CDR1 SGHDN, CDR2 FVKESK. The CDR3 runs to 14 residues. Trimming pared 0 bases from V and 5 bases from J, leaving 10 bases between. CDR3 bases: TGTGCCAGCAGCCAAGATGGTAGGGAGGAGACCCAGTACTTC. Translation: CASSQDGREETQYF.

Written as DNA, the CDR3 is TGTGCCAGCGAAAAAGCGGGGGGGGAAGATACGCAGTATTTT. It translates to CASEKAGGEDTQYF. V and J are TRBV15 and TRBJ2-3; 10 bases line up with TRBD2. From germline, CDR1 is LNHNV and CDR2 YYDKDF (reference sequence). CDR3 length equals 14 residues. After removal of 10 bases from V and 5 bases from J, the junction contained 9 bases not matched to a gene.

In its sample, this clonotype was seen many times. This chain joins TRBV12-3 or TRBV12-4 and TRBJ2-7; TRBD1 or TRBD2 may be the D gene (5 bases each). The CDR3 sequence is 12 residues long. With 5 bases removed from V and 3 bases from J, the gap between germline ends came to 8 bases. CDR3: CASSRDVYEQYF. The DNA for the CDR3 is TGTGCCAGCAGTAGGGACGTCTACGAGCAGTACTTC.

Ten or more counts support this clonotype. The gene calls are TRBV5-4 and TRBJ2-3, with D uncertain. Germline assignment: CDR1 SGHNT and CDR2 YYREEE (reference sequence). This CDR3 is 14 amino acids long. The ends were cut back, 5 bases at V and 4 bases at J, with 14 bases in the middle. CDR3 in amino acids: CASRPTQAPDTQYF. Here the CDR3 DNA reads TGTGCCAGCAGACCCACCCAGGCGCCAGATACGCAGTATTTT.

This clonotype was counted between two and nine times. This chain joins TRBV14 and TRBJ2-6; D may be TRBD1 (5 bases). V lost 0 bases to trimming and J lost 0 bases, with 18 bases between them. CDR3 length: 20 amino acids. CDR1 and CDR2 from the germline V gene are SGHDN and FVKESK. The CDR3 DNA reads TGTGCCAGCAGCCAAGATTTCTATCGGCAGGGCCTCTCTGGGGCCAACGTCCTGACTTTC. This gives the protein CASSQDFYRQGLSGANVLTF. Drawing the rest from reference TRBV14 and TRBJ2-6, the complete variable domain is EAGVTQFPSHSVIEKGQTVTLRCDPISGHDNLYWYRRVMGKEIKFLLHFVKESKQDESGMPNNRFLAERTGGTYSTLKVQPAELEDSGVYFCASSQDFYRQGLSGANVLTFGAGSRLTVL.